The clone carrying this T cell receptor beta chain is labeled medium-sized. TCRdb recomputed calls from the PCR reads with MiXCR, one row per CDR3 protein. Found here are around 25,000 distinct CDR3 sequences, almost 50% of them singletons; the top ten hold around 50%. The data were taken from a study of CD4 and CD8 cells across lung adenocarcinoma regions. Samples came from patients with localized non-small cell lung adenocarcinoma. Material: CD8+ T cells from the center of a lung tumor. This clonotype was obtained from a male donor with lung adenocarcinoma. The CD4 and CD8 labels of this study may be unreliable.

The DNA of the CDR3 is TGTGCCAGTTCGACTGGAGAAGAGACCCAGTACTTC. Its protein product is CASSTGEETQYF. The chain employs TRBV6-6 and TRBJ2-5; no reliable D call. CDR3 length: 12 amino acids. Looked up from germline, CDR1 is MNHNY and CDR2 is SVGAGI (reference sequence). Trimming took off 9 bases at V and 3 bases at J, with 11 bases between the two ends.